Presented here are 8 T cell receptor beta chains from one specimen sequenced in a study of CD4 T cells in lung cancer. After around 12 days with mutant 27-mer peptides, PBMCs were restimulated with peptide-pulsed autologous B cells. Live IFNgamma-secreting T cells were sorted after restimulation with peptide-pulsed B cells. Limiting-dilution expansion used approximately 3 or 10 sorted cells per well for about 13 to 20 days. For these receptors, no antigen is known. Sequencing used immunoSEQ multiplex PCR; TCRdb keeps in-frame clones, though not all of them. The repertoire consists of 250 to 300 clones, with roughly 91% occurring once and the leading ten covering 70% to 90%. Material: a CD4+ T cell line or clone grown in culture. The receptors shown here come from a woman in her fifties or sixties with non-small cell lung cancer. Some clones in this sample may be carry-over from other donors' samples.

This chain connects TRBV4-3 to TRBJ1-1; D ambiguous. The V gene's germline CDR1 is LGHNA and CDR2 YSLEER. The CDR3 runs to 14 residues. V was trimmed by 0 bases and J by 10 bases, leaving 15 bases between them. CDR3 nucleotide sequence: TGCGCCAGCAGCCAAGATGGAATCAAATCAGGAGCTTTCTTT. It translates to CASSQDGIKSGAFF.

The chain has TRBV7-9 and TRBJ1-5; D is ambiguous. In germline, CDR1 is SEHNR, CDR2 FQNEAQ (reference sequence). The CDR3 consists of 14 residues. V was cut by 5 bases and J by 2 bases, with 10 bases left in between. CDR3 DNA sequence: TGTGCCAGCAGCGCCGGTCCGGGCAATCAGCCCCAGCATTTT. It codes for CASSAGPGNQPQHF.

This chain links TRBV5-1 with TRBJ2-5; D remains ambiguous. The DNA end lines up better with TRBJ2-7; the J call may be wrong. The CDR3 is made up of 15 amino acids. Germline V lookup: CDR1 SGHRS, CDR2 YFSETQ. CDR3 sequence (DNA): TGCGCCAGCAGCCCTTTTAGTAGTCAGCCCTACGAGCAGTACTTC. Translation: CASSPFSSQPYEQYF.

The chain joins TRBV19 to TRBJ1-5; a possible D gene is TRBD1 (6 bases). This CDR3 has 17 residues. V was cut by 2 bases and J by 0 bases, with 14 bases left in between. Germline lookup yields CDR1 LNHDA and CDR2 SQIVND (reference sequence). The CDR3 region is CASSIYPGQLSNQPQHF. As DNA, the CDR3 is TGTGCCAGTAGTATATATCCAGGACAGCTTAGCAATCAGCCCCAGCATTTT.

The chain recombines TRBV7-3 with TRBJ2-3; D unresolved. The germline CDR1 and CDR2 sequences are SGHTA and FQGTGA. There are 16 residues in the CDR3. Trimming pared 5 bases from V and 1 base from J, leaving 16 bases between. The CDR3 sequence is CASSPLPRKGTDTQYF. The DNA for the CDR3 is TGTGCCAGCAGCCCCCTTCCCCGGAAGGGCACAGATACGCAGTATTTT.

The CDR3 reads CASSGGTSDTQYF. The CDR3 region has the DNA TGTGCCAGCAGTGGGGGGACATCAGATACGCAGTATTTT. The rearrangement links TRBV6-5 to TRBJ2-3; D tentatively fits TRBD1 or TRBD2 (6 bases each). Trimming shortened V by 5 bases and J by 4 bases, and 10 bases separated the two germline ends. The V gene's germline CDR1 is MNHEY and CDR2 SVGAGI. This CDR3 has 13 residues.

The chain employs TRBV19 and TRBJ2-7; 8 bases align to TRBD1. The V segment lost 4 bases and the J segment 2 bases; nucleotides outside the gene matches: 4. Germline assignment: CDR1 LNHDA and CDR2 SQIVND (reference sequence). The CDR3 loop spans 14 amino acids. The CDR3 DNA reads TGTGCCAGTAGTAGCGGGACAGGCCCCTACGAGCAGTACTTC. Translating gives CASSSGTGPYEQYF.

The chain couples TRBV28 to TRBJ1-1, with 11 bases fitting TRBD1. This CDR3 has 14 amino acids. The germline gives CDR1 MDHEN, CDR2 SYDVKM. V was pared by 5 bases and J by 7 bases, with 6 bases of the junction left unmatched. CDR3: CASSIWDRGNEAFF. The CDR3 coding sequence is TGTGCCAGCAGTATCTGGGACAGGGGGAATGAAGCTTTCTTT.